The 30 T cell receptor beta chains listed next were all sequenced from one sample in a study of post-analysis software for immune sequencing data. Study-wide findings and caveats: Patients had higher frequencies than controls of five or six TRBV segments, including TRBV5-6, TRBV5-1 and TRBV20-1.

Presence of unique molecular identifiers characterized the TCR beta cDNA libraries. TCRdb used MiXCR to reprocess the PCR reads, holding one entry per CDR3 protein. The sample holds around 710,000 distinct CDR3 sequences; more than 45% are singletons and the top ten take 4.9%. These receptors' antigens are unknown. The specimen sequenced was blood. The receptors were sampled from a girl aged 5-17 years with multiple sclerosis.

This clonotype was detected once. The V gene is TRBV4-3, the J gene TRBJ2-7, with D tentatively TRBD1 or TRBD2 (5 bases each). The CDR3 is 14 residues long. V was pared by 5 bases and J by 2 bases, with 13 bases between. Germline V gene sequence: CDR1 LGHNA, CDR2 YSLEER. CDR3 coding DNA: TGCGCCAGCAGCAAGGGACCACTAACCTACGAGCAGTACTTC. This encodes CASSKGPLTYEQYF.

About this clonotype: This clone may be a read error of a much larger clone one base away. As DNA, the CDR3 is TGCAGTGCTAGATACGGCTCTGGGGCCAACGTCCGGACTTTC. Its translation is CSARYGSGANVRTF. The chain employs TRBV20-1 and TRBJ2-6; possibly TRBD1 for D (5 bases). The CDR3 has 14 amino acids. Germline CDR1 and CDR2: DFQATT and SNEGSKA (reference sequence).

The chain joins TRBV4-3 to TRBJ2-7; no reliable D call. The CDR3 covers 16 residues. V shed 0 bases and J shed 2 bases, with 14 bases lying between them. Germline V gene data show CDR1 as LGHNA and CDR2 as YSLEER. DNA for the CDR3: TGCGCCAGCAGCCAAGAGAACAGACTTAGCCCCTACGAGCAGTACTTC. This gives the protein CASSQENRLSPYEQYF.

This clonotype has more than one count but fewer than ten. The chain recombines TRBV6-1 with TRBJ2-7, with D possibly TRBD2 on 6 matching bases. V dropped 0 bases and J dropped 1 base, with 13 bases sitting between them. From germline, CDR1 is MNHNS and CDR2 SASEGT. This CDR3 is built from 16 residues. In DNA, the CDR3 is TGTGCCAGCAGTGAAGCGGCCCTGGGGGGTTCCTACGAGCAGTACTTC. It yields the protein CASSEAALGGSYEQYF.

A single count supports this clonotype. CDR3: CASRRDSYLYEQFF. The CDR3 bases are TGTGCCAGCAGACGGGACTCTTATCTCTATGAGCAGTTCTTC. The chain couples TRBV6-1 to TRBJ2-1; D might be TRBD2 (6 bases). Germline lookup yields CDR1 MNHNS and CDR2 SASEGT. This CDR3 comprises 14 residues. The V end lost 6 bases, the J end lost 8 bases, and 17 bases lay between the germline ends.

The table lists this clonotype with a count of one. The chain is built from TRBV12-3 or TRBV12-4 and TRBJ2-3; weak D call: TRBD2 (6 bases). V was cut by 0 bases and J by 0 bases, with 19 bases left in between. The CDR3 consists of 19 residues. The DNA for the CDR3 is TGTGCCAGCAGTTTAGCGATCGGGGGAGAGTATTCTAGCACAGATACGCAGTATTTT. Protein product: CASSLAIGGEYSSTDTQYF.

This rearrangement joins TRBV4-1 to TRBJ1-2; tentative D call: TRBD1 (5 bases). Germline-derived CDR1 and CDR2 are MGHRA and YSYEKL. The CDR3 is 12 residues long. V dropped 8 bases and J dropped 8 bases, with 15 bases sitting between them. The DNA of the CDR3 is TGCGCCAGCGGACGGTTGGGGGAAGGCTACACCTTC. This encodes CASGRLGEGYTF.

The CDR3 is CASSAQVGGYGHTF. The CDR3 region has the DNA TGTGCCAGCAGCGCCCAAGTGGGGGGTTACGGCCACACCTTC. The chain is built from TRBV9 and TRBJ1-2; perhaps TRBD1 as D (5 bases). Germline values: CDR1 SGDLS, CDR2 YYNGEE. The CDR3 spans 14 residues. The ends were cut back, 3 bases at V and 12 bases at J, with 21 bases in the middle.

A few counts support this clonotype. The CDR3 sequence: CASSPDRHYEQYF. In nucleotides, the CDR3 is TGTGCCAGCAGCCCGGACAGACACTACGAGCAGTACTTC. V gene TRBV7-9 combines with J gene TRBJ2-7, with D tentatively TRBD1 (6 bases). This CDR3 is 13 amino acids long. Germline V gene sequence: CDR1 SEHNR, CDR2 FQNEAQ (reference sequence). V was cut by 5 bases and J by 3 bases, with 11 bases left in between.

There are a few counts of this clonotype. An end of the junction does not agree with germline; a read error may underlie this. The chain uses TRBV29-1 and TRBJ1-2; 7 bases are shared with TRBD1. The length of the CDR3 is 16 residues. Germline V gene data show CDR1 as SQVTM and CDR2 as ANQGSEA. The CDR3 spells CSVEDTLFTGEGGYTF. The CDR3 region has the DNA TGCAGCGTCGAAGACACACTTTTTACAGGGGAAGGTGGCTACACCTTC.

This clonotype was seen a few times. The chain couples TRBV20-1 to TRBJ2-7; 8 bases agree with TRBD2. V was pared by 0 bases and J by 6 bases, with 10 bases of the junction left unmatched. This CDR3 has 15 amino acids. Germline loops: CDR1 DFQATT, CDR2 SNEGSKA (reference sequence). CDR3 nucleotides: TGCAGTGCTAGAGATCCGGGACTAGAGGGGGGCGAGCAGTACTTC. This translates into CSARDPGLEGGEQYF.

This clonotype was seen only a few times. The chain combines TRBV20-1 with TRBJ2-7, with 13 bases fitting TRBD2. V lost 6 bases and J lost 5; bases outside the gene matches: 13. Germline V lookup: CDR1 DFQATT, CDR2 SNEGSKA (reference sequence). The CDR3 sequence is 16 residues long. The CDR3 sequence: CSATTILGLAGDEQYF. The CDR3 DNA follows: TGCAGTGCCACAACCATTCTCGGACTAGCGGGAGACGAGCAGTACTTC.

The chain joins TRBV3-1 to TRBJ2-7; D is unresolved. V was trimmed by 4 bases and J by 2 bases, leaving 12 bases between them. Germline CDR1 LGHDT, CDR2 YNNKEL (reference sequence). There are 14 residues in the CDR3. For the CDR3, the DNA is TGTGCCAGCAGCCTCCAAGGCACCCCCTACGAGCAGTACTTC. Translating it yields CASSLQGTPYEQYF.

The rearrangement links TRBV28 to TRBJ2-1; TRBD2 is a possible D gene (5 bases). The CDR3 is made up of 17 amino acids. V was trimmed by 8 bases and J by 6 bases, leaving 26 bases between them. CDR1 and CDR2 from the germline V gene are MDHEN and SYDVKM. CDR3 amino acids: CASYRSTLTRGSNEQFF. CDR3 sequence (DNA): TGTGCCAGCTATCGATCAACTTTGACCCGGGGATCCAATGAGCAGTTCTTC.

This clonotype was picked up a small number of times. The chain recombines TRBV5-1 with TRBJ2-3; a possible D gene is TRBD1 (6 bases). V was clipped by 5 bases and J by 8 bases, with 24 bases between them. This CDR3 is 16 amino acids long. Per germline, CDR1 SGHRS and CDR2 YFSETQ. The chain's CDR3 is CASSLPGQMKLGTQYF. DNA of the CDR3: TGCGCCAGCAGTCTACCGGGACAAATGAAACTAGGTACGCAGTATTTT.

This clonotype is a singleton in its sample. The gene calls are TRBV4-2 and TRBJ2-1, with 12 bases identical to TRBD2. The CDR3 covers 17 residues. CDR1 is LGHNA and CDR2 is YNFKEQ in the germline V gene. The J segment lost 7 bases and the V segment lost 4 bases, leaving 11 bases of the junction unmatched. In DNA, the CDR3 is TGTGCCAGCAGCCCTGGAGAGACTAGCGGGAGATTGAATGAGCAGTTCTTC. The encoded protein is CASSPGETSGRLNEQFF.

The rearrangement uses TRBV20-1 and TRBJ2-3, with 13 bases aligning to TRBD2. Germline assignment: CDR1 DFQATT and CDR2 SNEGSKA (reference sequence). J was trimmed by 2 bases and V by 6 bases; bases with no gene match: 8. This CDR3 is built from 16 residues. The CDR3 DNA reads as TGCAGTGCGACGACTAGCGGGAGGCCTCCCACAGATACGCAGTATTTT. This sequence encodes CSATTSGRPPTDTQYF.

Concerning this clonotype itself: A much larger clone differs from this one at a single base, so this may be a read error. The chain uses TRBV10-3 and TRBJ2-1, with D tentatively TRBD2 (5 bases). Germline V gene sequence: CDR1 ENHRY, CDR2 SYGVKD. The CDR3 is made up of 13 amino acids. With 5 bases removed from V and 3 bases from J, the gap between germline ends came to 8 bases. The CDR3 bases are TGTGCCATCAGTAGCGGACTCTACAATGAGCAGTTCTTC. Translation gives CAISSGLYNEQFF.

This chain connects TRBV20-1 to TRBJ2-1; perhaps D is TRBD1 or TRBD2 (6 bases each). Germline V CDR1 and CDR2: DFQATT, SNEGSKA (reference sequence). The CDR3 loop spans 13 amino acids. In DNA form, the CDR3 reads TGCAGCCTAATGGGGGGCAGCCACAATGAGCAGTTCTTC. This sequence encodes CSLMGGSHNEQFF.

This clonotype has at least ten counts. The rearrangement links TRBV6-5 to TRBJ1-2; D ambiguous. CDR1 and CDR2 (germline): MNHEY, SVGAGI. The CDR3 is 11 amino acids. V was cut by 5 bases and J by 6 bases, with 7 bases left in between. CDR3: CASSAGNGYTF. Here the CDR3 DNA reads TGTGCCAGCAGTGCTGGAAATGGCTACACCTTC.

CDR3 bases: TGTGCCACCCACTCCAGGGGGTCCCCTAAGATCTCTGGGGCCAACGTCCTGACTTTC. Translated: CATHSRGSPKISGANVLTF. This chain joins TRBV27 and TRBJ2-6; 7 bases line up with TRBD1. Germline values: CDR1 MNHEY, CDR2 SMNVEV (reference sequence). The V gene end was trimmed by 10 bases and the J gene end by 0 bases; junction bases not matched to a gene: 18. This CDR3 is 19 amino acids long.

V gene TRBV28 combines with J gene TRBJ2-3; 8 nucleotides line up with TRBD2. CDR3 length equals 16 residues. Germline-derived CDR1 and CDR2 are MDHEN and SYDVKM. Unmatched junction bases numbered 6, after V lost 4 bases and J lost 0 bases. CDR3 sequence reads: CASSSSLAGSTDTQYF. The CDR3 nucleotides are TGTGCCAGCAGTTCTAGTTTAGCGGGGAGCACAGATACGCAGTATTTT.

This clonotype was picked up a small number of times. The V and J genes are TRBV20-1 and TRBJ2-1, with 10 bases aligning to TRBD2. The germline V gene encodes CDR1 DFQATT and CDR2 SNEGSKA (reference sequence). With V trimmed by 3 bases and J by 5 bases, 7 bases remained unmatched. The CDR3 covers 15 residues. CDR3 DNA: TGCAGTGCTAGTCGCCTAGCGGGAGTCAACAATGAGCAGTTCTTC. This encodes CSASRLAGVNNEQFF.

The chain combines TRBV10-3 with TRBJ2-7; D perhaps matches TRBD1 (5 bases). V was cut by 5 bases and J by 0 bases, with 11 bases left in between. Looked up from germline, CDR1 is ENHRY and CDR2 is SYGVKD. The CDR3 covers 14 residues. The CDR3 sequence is CAISQLDTSYEQYF. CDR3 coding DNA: TGTGCCATCAGTCAATTGGACACCTCCTACGAGCAGTACTTC.

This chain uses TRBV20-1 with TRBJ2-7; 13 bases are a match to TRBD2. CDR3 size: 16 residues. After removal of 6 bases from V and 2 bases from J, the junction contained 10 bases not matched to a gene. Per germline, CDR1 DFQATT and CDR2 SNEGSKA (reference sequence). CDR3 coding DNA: TGCAGTGCCGGAGGGGGACTAGCGGGACAAACCTACGAGCAGTACTTC. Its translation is CSAGGGLAGQTYEQYF.

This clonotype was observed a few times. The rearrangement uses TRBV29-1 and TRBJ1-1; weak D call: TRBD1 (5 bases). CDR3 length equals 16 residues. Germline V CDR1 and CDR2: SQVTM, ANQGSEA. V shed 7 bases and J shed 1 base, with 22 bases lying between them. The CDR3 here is CSADLTGGGGNTEAFF. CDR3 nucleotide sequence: TGCAGCGCCGATCTTACGGGGGGAGGAGGGAACACTGAAGCTTTCTTT.

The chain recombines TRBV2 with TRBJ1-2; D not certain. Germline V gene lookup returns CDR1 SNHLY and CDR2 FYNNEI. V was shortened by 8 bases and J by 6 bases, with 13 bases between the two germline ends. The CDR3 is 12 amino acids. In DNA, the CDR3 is TGTGCCAGCGATCAACATTTAGATGGCTACACCTTC. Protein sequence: CASDQHLDGYTF.

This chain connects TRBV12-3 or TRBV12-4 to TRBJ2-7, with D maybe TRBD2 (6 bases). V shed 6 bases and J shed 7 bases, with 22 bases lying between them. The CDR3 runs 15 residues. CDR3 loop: CASSRTSPSYNEQYF. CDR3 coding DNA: TGTGCCAGCAGCCGCACTAGCCCCTCCTACAATGAGCAGTACTTC.

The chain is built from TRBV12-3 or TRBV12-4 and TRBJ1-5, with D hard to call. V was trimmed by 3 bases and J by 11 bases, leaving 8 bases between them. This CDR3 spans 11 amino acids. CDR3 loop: CASSFRGTQHF. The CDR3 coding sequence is TGTGCCAGCAGTTTTAGAGGTACCCAGCATTTT.

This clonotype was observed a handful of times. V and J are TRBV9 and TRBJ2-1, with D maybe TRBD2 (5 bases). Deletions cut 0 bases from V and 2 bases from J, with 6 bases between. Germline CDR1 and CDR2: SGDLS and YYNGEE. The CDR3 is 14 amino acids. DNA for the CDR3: TGTGCCAGCAGCGTAGCCGGGACCTACAATGAGCAGTTCTTC. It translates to CASSVAGTYNEQFF.